The TCR beta chain described here comes from a study of PD-1 blockade in mismatch repair-deficient tumors. Regarding this clone: Its antigen is still unknown.

Findings and limits, study-wide: After pembrolizumab, tumor-resident clones rose rapidly, then generally contracted before radiologic responses.

This table comes from immunoSEQ multiplex PCR, and its TCRdb copy is limited to in-frame clones, with some not included. This sample has some 85,000 clones, with 80% to 90% found just once. A few pembrolizumab responders had their TCRs sequenced. Per the germline V gene, CDR1 is SGHNT and CDR2 is YYREEE (reference sequence). The CDR3 spans 14 residues. J gave up 4 bases and V 4 bases, and 3 bases lay outside the gene matches. The clonotype comes from an adult with mismatch repair-deficient cancer. The rearrangement joins TRBV5-4 to TRBJ1-1; 11 nucleotides agree with TRBD1. Sequencing used peripheral blood, obtained 44 weeks after starting pembrolizumab. CDR3 amino acids: CASSQDRGRTEAFF. CDR3 DNA sequence: TGTGCCAGCAGCCAGGACAGGGGGCGCACTGAAGCTTTCTTT.